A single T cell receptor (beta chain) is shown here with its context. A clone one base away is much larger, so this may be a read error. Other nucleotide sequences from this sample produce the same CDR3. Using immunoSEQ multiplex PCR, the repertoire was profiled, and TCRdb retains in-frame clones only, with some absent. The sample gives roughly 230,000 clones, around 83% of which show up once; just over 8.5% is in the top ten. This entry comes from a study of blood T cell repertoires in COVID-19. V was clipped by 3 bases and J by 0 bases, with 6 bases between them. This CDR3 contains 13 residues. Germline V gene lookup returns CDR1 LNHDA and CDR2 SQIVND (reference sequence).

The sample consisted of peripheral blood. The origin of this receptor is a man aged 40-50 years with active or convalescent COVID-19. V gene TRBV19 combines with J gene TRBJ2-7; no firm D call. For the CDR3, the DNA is TGTGCCAGTAGTATCCAGGACTCCTACGAGCAGTACTTC. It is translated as CASSIQDSYEQYF. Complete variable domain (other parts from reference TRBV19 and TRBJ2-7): DGGITQSPKYLFRKEGQNVTLSCEQNLNHDAMYWYRQDPGQGLRLIYYSQIVNDFQKGDIAEGYSVSREKKESFPLTVTSAQKNPTAFYLCASSIQDSYEQYFGPGTRLTVT.